The sequence of this T cell receptor beta chain was determined in a study of shared clonotypes between healthy human individuals. CD45RO-negative, CCR7-positively selected cells formed the naive CD8 fraction, excluding terminally differentiated effector memory CD45RA+ cells. Study-wide results and caveats: Sampling was confined to blood; repertoires within tissues likely differ.

Remarks on this clone: Its antigen is unidentified.

Each subset's genomic DNA was split evenly across several immunoSEQ plates. Source study methods: Filtering differed since immunoSEQ provided only junctions, with no quality scores. Profiled with immunoSEQ multiplex PCR; TCRdb holds only in-frame clones, not every one. The DNA gave D and trimming, while V, J and clone size come from that table. The data contain fewer than 1 million clones, 90% to 98% of them singletons. The CDR3 consists of 18 residues. V shed 0 bases and J 3 bases; nucleotides not matched to a gene: 11. Germline-derived CDR1 and CDR2 are WSHSY and SAAADI. V is TRBV10-2 and J is TRBJ2-7; 10 positions match TRBD2. The source material was naive CD8+ T cells sorted from blood. This clonotype was sampled from a young man in good health. In nucleotides, the CDR3 is TGCGCCAGCAGTGAGTCGAGGTCGCCTAGCGGGAGTCTCTACGAGCAGTACTTC. Its protein is CASSESRSPSGSLYEQYF.